This TCR beta chain was captured in a study of regulatory T cells in long-lasting Graves disease. Arm-PCR of CDR3 regions and iRepertoire HTBI primers were the basis on which TCR beta libraries were built. TCRdb passed the multiplex PCR reads through MiXCR, listing each CDR3 protein once. The table records about 400,000 distinct CDR3 sequences, about a fifth of them present only once. Time point given: persistent/refractory GD, antithyroid drugs over 5 years with positive TRAb. With RNA extracted from PBMCs as input, the TCR library was made. EDTA tubes were used for drawing around 8.8 milliliters of peripheral blood. Trimming stripped 1 base from V and 3 bases from J, with 12 bases between. This CDR3 has 15 amino acids. Per the germline V gene, CDR1 is MGHDK and CDR2 is SYGVNS.

This clonotype was obtained from a female donor with Graves disease. The chain couples TRBV25-1 to TRBJ1-2; TRBD1 might be the D (5 bases). This specimen consisted of peripheral blood mononuclear cells (PBMCs), obtained when the disease was refractory, from a patient treated with antithyroid drugs. The CDR3 loop is CASSELGGEYYGYTF. CDR3 nucleotides: TGTGCCAGCAGTGAATTGGGAGGGGAATACTATGGCTACACCTTC.